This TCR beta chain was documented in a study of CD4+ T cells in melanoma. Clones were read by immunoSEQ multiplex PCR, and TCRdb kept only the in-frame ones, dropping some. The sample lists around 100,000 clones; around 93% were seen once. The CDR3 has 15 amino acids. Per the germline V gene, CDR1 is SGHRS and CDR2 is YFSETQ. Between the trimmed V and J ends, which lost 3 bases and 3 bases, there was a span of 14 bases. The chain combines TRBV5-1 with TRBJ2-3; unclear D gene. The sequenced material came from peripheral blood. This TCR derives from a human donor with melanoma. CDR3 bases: TGCGCCAGCAGCTCCCTGACATTTCGGACAGATACGCAGTATTTT. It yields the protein CASSSLTFRTDTQYF.